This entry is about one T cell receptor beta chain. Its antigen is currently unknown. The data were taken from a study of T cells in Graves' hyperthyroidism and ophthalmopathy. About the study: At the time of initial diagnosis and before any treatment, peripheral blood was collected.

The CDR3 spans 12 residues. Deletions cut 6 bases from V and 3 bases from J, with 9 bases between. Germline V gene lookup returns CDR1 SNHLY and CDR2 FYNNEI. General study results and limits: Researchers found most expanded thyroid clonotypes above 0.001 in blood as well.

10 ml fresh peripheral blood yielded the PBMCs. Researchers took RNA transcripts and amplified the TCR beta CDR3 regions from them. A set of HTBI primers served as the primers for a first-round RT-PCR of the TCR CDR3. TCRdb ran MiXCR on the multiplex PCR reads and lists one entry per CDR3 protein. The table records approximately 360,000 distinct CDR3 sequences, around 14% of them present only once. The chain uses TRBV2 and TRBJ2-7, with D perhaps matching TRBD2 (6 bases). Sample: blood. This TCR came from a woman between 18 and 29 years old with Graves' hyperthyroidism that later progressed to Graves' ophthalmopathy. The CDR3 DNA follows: TGTGCCAGCAGGGGACTGAACTACGAGCAGTACTTC. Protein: CASRGLNYEQYF.